This T cell receptor beta chain comes out of a study of OX40 agonist ivuxolimab in advanced cancers. For the study at large: Ivuxolimab, an agonist antibody against OX40 (CD134), was given to patients. Every 2 weeks, patients received ivuxolimab intravenously, dosed at 0.01 to 10 mg/kg.

Trimming shortened V by 3 bases and J by 5 bases, and 14 bases separated the two germline ends. Germline CDR1 KGHSH, CDR2 LQKENI. The CDR3 spans 14 residues. Here immunoSEQ multiplex PCR was the method, and the copy in TCRdb shows in-frame clones only, minus some. The table includes approximately 88,000 clones, roughly 84% detected once. With respect to this clone: Its antigen remains unidentified.

Study observations and caveats: More expanded clones were found, on average, in CD8+ than in CD4+ T cells.

The genes are TRBV18 and TRBJ2-7; D remains unclear. This specimen was CD4+ or CD8+ T cells sorted from blood, taken in a trial of the OX40 agonist ivuxolimab. The sequence was obtained from an adult with an advanced solid tumor such as melanoma, head and neck, liver or kidney cancer. CDR3 DNA sequence: TGTGCCAGCTCACCCCCCGGCCCTAGGAACGAGCAGTACTTC. Its protein product is CASSPPGPRNEQYF.